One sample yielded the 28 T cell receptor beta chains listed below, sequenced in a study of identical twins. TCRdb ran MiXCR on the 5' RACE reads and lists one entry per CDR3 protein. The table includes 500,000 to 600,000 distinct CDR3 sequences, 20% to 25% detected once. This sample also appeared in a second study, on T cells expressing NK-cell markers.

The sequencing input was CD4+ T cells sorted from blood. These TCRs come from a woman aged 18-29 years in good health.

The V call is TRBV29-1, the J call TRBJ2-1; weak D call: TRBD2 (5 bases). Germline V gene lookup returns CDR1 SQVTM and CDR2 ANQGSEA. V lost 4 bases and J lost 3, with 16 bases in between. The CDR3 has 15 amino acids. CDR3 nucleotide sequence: TGCAGCGTTGTCATCGGAGGCGCCTTCTACAATGAGCAGTTCTTC. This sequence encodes CSVVIGGAFYNEQFF.

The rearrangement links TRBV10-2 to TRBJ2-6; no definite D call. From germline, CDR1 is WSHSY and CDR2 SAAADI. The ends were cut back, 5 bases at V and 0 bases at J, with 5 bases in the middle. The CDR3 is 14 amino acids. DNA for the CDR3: TGCGCCAGCAGTTACCTCTCTGGGGCCAACGTCCTGACTTTC. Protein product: CASSYLSGANVLTF.

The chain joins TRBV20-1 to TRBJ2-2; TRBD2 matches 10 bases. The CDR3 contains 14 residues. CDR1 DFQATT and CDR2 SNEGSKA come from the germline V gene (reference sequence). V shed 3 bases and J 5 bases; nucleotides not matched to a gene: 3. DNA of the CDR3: TGCAGTGCTAGTAGCGGGGGGACGACCGGGGAGCTGTTTTTT. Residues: CSASSGGTTGELFF.

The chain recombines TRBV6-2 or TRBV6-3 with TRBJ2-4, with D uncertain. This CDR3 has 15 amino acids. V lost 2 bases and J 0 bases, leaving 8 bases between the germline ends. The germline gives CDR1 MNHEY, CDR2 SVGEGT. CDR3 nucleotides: TGTGCCAGCAGTTACGCGGTTTTAGCCAAAAACATTCAGTACTTC. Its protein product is CASSYAVLAKNIQYF.

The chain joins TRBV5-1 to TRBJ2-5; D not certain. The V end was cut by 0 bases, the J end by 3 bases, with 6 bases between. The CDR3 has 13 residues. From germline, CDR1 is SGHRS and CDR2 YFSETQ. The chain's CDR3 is CASSLGNEETQYF. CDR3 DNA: TGCGCCAGCAGCTTGGGTAACGAAGAGACCCAGTACTTC.

The CDR3 nucleotides read TGTGCCAGCAGTTTAGGGGGGGCTACCTACGAGCAGTACTTC. Translated: CASSLGGATYEQYF. V and J are TRBV12-3 or TRBV12-4 and TRBJ2-7; D may be TRBD1 or TRBD2 (6 bases each). The CDR3 spans 14 residues. V shed 1 base and J shed 2 bases, with 9 bases lying between them.

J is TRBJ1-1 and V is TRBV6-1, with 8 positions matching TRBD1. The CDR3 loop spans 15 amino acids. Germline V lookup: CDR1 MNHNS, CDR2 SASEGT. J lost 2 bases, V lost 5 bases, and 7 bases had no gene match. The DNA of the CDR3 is TGTGCCAGCAGTAGGGGACAGGCTAGAAACACTGAAGCTTTCTTT. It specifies CASSRGQARNTEAFF.

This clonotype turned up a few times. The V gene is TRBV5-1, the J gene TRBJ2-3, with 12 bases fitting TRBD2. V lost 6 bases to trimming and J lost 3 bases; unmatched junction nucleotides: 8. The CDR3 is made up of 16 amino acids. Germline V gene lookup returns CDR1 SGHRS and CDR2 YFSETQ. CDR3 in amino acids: CASTGRTSGTTDTQYF. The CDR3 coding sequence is TGCGCCAGCACTGGTAGGACTAGCGGGACAACAGATACGCAGTATTTT.

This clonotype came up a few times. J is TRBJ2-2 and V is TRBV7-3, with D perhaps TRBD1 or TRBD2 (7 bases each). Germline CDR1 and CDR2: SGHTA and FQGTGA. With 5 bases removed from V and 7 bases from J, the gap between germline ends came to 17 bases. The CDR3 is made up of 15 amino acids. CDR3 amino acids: CASSLSTGRVGELFF. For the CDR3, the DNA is TGTGCCAGCAGCCTCTCGACAGGGAGGGTCGGGGAGCTGTTTTTT.

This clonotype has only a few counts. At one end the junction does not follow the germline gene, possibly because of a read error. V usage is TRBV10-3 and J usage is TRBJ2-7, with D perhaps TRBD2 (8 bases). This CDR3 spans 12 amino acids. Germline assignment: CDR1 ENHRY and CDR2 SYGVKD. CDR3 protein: CAISEGREGARF. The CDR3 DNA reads TGTGCCATCAGTGAGGGTCGGGAGGGGGCGCGCTTC.

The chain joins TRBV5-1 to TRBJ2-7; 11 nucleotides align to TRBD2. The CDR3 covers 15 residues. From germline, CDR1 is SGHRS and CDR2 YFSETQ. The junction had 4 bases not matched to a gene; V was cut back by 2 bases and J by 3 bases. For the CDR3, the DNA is TGCGCCAGCAGCTTCGGGGGACTAGCGGACTACGAGCAGTACTTC. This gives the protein CASSFGGLADYEQYF.

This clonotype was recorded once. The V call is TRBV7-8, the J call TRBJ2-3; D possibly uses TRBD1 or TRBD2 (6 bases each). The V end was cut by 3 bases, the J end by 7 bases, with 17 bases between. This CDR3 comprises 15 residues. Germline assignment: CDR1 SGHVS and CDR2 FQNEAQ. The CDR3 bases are TGTGCCAGCAGCTTCCGACTAGGGGGTGGGAATACGCAGTATTTT. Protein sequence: CASSFRLGGGNTQYF.

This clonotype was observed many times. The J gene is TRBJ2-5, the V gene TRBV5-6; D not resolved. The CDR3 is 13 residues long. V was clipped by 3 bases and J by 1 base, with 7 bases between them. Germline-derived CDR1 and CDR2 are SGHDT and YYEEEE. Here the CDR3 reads CASSSGFQETQYF. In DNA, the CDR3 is TGTGCCAGCAGCTCAGGTTTCCAAGAGACCCAGTACTTC. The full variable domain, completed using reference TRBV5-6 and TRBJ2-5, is DAGVTQSPTHLIKTRGQQVTLRCSPKSGHDTVSWYQQALGQGPQFIFQYYEEEERQRGNFPDRFSGHQFPNYSSELNVNALLLGDSALYLCASSSGFQETQYFGPGTRLLVL.

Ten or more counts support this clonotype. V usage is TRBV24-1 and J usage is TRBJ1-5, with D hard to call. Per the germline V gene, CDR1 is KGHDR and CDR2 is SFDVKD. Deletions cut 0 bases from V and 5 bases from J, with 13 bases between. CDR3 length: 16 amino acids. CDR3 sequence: CATSDLKLVVDQPQHF. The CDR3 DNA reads TGTGCCACCAGTGATTTGAAGCTGGTGGTAGATCAGCCCCAGCATTTT.

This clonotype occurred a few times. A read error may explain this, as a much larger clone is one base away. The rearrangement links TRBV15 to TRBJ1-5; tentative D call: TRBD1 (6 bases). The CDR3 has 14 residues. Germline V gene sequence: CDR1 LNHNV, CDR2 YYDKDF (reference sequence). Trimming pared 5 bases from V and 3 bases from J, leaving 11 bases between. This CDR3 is CATSLTGSNQPQHF. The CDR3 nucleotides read TGTGCCACCAGCCTAACAGGGTCCAATCAGCCCCAGCATTTT.

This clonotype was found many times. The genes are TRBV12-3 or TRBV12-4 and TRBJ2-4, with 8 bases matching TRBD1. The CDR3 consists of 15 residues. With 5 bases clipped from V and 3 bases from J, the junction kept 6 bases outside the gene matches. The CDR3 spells CASSPGTGVKNIQYF. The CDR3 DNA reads TGTGCCAGCAGTCCCGGGACAGGAGTCAAAAACATTCAGTACTTC.

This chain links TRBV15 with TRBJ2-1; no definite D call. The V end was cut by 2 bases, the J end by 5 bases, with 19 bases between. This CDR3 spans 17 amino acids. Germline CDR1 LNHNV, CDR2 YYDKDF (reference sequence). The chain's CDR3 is CATSRQGPVPSDNEQFF. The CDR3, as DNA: TGTGCCACCAGCAGACAAGGTCCAGTCCCATCTGACAATGAGCAGTTCTTC.

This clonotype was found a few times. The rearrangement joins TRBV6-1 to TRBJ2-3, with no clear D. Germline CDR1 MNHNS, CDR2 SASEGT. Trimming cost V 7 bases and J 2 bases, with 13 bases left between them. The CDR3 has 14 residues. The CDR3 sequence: CASTLRASTDTQYF. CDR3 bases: TGTGCCAGCACTCTAAGGGCCTCCACAGATACGCAGTATTTT.

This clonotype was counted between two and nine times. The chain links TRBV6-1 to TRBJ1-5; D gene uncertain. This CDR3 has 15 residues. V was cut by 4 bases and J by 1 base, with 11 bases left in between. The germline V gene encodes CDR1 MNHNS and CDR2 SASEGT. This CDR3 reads CASSGSRWSNQPQHF. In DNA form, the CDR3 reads TGTGCCAGCAGTGGGTCAAGGTGGAGCAATCAGCCCCAGCATTTT.

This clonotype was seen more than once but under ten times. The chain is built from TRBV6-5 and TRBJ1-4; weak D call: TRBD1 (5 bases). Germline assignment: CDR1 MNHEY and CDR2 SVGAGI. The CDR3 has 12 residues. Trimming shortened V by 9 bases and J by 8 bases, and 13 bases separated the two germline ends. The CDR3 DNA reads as TGTGCCAGGTGGCGCCAGGGAGAAAAACTGTTTTTT. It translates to CARWRQGEKLFF.

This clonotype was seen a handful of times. The CDR3 spells CATSWMLGSTDTQYF. The CDR3 bases are TGTGCCACCAGCTGGATGCTAGGTAGCACAGATACGCAGTATTTT. The V call is TRBV15, the J call TRBJ2-3; D is unclear. Trimming pared 5 bases from V and 0 bases from J, leaving 12 bases between. The CDR3 consists of 15 residues. Germline V lookup: CDR1 LNHNV, CDR2 YYDKDF (reference sequence).

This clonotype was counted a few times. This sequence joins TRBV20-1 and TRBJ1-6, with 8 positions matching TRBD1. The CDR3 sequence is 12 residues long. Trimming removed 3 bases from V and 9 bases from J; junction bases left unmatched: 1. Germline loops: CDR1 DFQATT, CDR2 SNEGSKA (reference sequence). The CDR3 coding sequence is TGCAGTGCTAGGGACAGGGTTTCACCCCTCCACTTT. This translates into CSARDRVSPLHF.

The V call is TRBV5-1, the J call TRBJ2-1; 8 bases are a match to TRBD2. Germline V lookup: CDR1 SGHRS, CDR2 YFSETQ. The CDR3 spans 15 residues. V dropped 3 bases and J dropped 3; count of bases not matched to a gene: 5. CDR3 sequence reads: CASSSRGGLYNEQFF. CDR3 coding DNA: TGCGCCAGCAGCTCCCGGGGGGGACTCTACAATGAGCAGTTCTTC. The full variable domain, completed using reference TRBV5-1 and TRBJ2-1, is KAGVTQTPRYLIKTRGQQVTLSCSPISGHRSVSWYQQTPGQGLQFLFEYFSETQRNKGNFPGRFSGRQFSNSRSEMNVSTLELGDSALYLCASSSRGGLYNEQFFGPGTRLTVL.

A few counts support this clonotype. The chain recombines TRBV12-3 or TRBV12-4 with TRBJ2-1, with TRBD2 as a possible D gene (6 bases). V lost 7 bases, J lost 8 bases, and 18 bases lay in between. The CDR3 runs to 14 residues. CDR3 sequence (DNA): TGTGCCAGCAACCCTAGGGAGGCCGGCGATGAGCAGTTCTTC. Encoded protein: CASNPREAGDEQFF.

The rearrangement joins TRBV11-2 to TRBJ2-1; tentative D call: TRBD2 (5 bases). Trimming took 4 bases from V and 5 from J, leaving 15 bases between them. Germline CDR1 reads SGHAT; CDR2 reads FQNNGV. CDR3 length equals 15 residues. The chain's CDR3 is CASSSRGRWDNEQFF. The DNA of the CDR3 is TGTGCCAGCAGCTCCCGAGGGCGTTGGGACAATGAGCAGTTCTTC.

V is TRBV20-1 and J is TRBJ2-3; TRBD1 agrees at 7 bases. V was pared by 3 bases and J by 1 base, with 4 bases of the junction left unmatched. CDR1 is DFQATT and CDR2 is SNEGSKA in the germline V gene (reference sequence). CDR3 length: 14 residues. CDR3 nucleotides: TGCAGTGCTAGCAAGGGGGCTGGCACAGATACGCAGTATTTT. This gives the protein CSASKGAGTDTQYF.

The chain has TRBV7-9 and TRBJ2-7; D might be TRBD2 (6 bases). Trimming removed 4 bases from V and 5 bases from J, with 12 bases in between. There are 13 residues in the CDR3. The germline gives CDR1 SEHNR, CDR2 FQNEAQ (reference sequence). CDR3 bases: TGTGCCAGCAGCTCGGGAGTGTTCGACGAGCAGTACTTC. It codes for CASSSGVFDEQYF.

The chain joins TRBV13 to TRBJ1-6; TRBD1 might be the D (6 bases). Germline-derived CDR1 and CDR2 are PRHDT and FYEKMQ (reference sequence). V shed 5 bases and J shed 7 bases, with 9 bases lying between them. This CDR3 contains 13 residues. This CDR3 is CASSGGGNSPLHF. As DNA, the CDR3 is TGTGCCAGCAGCGGAGGGGGGAATTCACCCCTCCACTTT.